This T cell receptor (beta chain) was captured in a study of shared clonotypes between healthy human individuals. This clone was counted once. Sequencing used immunoSEQ multiplex PCR; TCRdb keeps in-frame clones, though not all of them. The data contain 550,000 to 650,000 clones, roughly 95% of them singletons. CD45RO-negative CD8 cells positively selected for CCR7 made up the naive population, which excluded terminally differentiated effector memory CD45RA+ cells. The CDR3 contains 16 residues. The V gene lost 1 base and the J gene lost 0 bases, with 13 bases spanning the gap. Germline CDR1 and CDR2: SGHTA and FQGNSA.

Sample: naive CD8+ T cells sorted from blood. This clonotype was sampled from a woman aged 25 to 39 in good health. The chain employs TRBV7-2 and TRBJ2-7; D gene ambiguous. In DNA form, the CDR3 reads TGTGCCAGCAGCTTAGGGCAGACCTCTTTCTCCTACGAGCAGTACTTC. It translates to CASSLGQTSFSYEQYF. Together with reference TRBV7-2 and TRBJ2-7, the CDR3 gives the full variable domain: GAGVSQSPSNKVTEKGKDVELRCDPISGHTALYWYRQSLGQGLEFLIYFQGNSAPDKSGLPSDRFSAERTGGSVSTLTIQRTQQEDSAVYLCASSLGQTSFSYEQYFGPGTRLTVT.